Listed below are T cell receptor beta chains from one sample, sequenced in a study of shared clonotypes between healthy human individuals. Profiled with immunoSEQ multiplex PCR; TCRdb holds only in-frame clones, not every one. The sample has 450,000 to 500,000 clones; 79% are singletons. Sequencing used PBMCs. Every receptor here comes from a woman between 40 and 55 years old in good health. Some clones in this sample may be carry-over from other donors' samples. CDR3s include the opening cysteine and the closing phenylalanine or tryptophan. A D gene is named only where the DNA matches it firmly. Expanded clones are given a class, and other clones once, few, many or no size at all.

v_gene	d_gene	j_gene	abundance	CDR3aa	CDR3nt
TRBV28	TRBD1	TRBJ1-2	once	CASSSQGGARRYTF	TGTGCCAGCAGTTCCCAGGGGGGCGCAAGGCGCTACACCTTC
TRBV28	-	TRBJ1-5	-	CASSSAETYSNQPQHF	TGTGCCAGCAGTTCGGCAGAGACTTATAGCAATCAGCCCCAGCATTTT
TRBV13	TRBD2	TRBJ2-7	once	CASSTTSGRSSYEQYF	TGTGCCAGCAGCACCACCAGCGGGAGGAGCTCCTACGAGCAGTACTTC
TRBV4-1	-	TRBJ2-3	-	CASSLRPFRRSPTDTQYF	TGCGCCAGCAGCCTCCGGCCTTTCCGTAGATCGCCCACAGATACGCAGTATTTT
TRBV5-4	TRBD2	TRBJ2-3	few	CASSLGGGGREHTDTQYF	TGTGCCAGCAGCTTGGGAGGTGGCGGGAGAGAACACACAGATACGCAGTATTTT
TRBV20-1	-	TRBJ2-1	-	CSSGSYNEQFF	TGCAGCTCGGGGAGCTACAATGAGCAGTTCTTC
TRBV7-8	TRBD1	TRBJ1-1	-	CASRRGQGNTEAFF	TGTGCCAGCAGAAGAGGACAGGGGAACACTGAAGCTTTCTTT
TRBV28	TRBD2	TRBJ2-5	once	CASSSRGTSGRGVFGETQYF	TGTGCCAGCAGTTCCCGGGGGACTAGCGGGAGAGGGGTGTTCGGAGAGACCCAGTACTTC
TRBV4-3	TRBD1	TRBJ1-2	-	CASSQEAATGRKYGYTF	TGCGCCAGCAGCCAAGAGGCAGCGACAGGGAGGAAGTATGGCTACACCTTC
TRBV18	TRBD1	TRBJ2-5	once	CASSPGQKETQYF	TGTGCCAGCTCACCGGGACAGAAAGAGACCCAGTACTTC